This TCR beta chain originates from a study of blood T cell repertoires in COVID-19. Sequencing was performed with immunoSEQ multiplex PCR; in TCRdb, only in-frame clones are kept and a portion is missing. In the table there are 120,000 or so clones, more than 70% of which are singletons. V was trimmed by 6 bases and J by 7 bases, leaving 9 bases between them. Germline V gene sequence: CDR1 SGHDN, CDR2 FVKESK. The CDR3 consists of 12 residues. This clonotype was sampled from a man aged 80 or over with active or convalescent COVID-19. The sample taken for sequencing was peripheral blood. This chain links TRBV14 with TRBJ2-2; D call uncertain. The CDR3 DNA follows: TGTGCCAGCAGTCCCCTCAGCGGGGAGCTGTTTTTT. This sequence encodes CASSPLSGELFF.